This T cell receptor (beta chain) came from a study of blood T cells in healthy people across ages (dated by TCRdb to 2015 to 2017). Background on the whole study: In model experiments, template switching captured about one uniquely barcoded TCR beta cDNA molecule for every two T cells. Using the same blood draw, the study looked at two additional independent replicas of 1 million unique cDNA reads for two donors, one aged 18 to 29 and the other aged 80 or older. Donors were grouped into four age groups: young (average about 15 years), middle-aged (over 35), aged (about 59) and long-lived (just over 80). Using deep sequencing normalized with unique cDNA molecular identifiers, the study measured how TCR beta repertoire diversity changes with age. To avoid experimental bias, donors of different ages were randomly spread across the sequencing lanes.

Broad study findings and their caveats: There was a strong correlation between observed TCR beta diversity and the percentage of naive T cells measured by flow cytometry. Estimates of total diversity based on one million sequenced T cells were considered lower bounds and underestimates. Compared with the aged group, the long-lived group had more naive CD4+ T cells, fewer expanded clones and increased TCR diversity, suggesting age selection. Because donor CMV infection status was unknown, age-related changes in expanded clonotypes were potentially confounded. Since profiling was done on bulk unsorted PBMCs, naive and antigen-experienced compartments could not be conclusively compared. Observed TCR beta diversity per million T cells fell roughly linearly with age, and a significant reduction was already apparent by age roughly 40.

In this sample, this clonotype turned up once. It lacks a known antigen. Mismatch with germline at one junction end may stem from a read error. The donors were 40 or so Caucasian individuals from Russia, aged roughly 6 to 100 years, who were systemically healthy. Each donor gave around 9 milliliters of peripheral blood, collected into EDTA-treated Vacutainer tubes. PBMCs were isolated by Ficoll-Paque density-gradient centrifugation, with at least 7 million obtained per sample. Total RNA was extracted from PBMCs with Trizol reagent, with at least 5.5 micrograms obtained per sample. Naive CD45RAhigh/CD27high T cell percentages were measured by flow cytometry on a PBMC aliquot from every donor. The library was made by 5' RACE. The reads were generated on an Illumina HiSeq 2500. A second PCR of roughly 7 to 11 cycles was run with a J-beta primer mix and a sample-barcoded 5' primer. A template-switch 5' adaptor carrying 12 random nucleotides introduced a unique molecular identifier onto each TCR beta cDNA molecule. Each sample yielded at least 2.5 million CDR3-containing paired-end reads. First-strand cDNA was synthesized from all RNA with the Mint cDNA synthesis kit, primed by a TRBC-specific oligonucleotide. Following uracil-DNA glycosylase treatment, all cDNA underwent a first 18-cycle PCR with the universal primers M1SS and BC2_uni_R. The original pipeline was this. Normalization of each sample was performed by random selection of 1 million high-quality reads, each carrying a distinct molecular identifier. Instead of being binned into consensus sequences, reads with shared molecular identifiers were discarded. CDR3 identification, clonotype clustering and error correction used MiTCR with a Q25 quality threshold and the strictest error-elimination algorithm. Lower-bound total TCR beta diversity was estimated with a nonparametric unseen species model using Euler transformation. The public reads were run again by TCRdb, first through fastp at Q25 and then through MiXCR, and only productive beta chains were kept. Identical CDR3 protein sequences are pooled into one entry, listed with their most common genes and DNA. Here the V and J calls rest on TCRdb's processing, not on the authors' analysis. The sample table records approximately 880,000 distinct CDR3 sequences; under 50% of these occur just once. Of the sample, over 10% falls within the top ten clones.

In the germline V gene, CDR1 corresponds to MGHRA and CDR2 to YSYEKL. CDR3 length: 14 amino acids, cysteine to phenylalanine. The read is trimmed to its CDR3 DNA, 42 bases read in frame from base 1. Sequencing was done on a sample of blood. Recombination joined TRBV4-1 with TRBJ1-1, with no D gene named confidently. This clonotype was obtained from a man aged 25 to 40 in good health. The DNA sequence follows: TGCGTCAGCAGCCAACCGTCCGAGCGCACTGAAGCTTTCTTT. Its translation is CVSSQPSERTEAFF.